This TCR beta chain was captured in a study of vaccination and CD4 T cells after COVID-19. Study-level information: Overlapping spike peptides from SARS-CoV-2, HCoV-NL63, HCoV-OC43 and HCoV-229E served to stimulate the cells.

Treatment indicated: 10-day PBMC culture with coronavirus spike peptide pools or control peptides (ViraFEST assay). ViraFEST stimulated the growth of antigen-specific T cells using peptide pools and subsequently profiled their TCRs by sequencing. An Oncomine TCR Beta short-read assay was used to sequence the DNA from cultured CD4+ T cells. A single record per CDR3 protein comes from TCRdb applying MiXCR to the PCR reads. The sample shows roughly 14,000 distinct CDR3 sequences, 48% of them seen only once. With 6 bases removed from V and 3 bases from J, the gap between germline ends came to 14 bases. Germline-derived CDR1 and CDR2 are SNHLY and FYNNEI. The CDR3 consists of 14 residues. This clonotype came up a few times. Its target is unknown.

The chain combines TRBV2 with TRBJ1-1; maybe TRBD1 (6 bases). Input material: CD4+ T cells from blood, cultured in vitro. The receptor was derived from a human donor who had recovered from COVID-19. CDR3 nucleotides: TGTGCCAGCAGATTTGGGGGCGCGCACACTGAAGCTTTCTTT. Its translation: CASRFGGAHTEAFF. Looking up the rest from reference TRBV2 and TRBJ1-1 gives the full variable domain: EPEVTQTPSHQVTQMGQEVILRCVPISNHLYFYWYRQILGQKVEFLVSFYNNEISEKSEIFDDQFSVERPDGSNFTLKIRSTKLEDSAMYFCASRFGGAHTEAFFGQGTRLTVV.